This TCR beta chain was identified in a study of blood T cell repertoires in COVID-19. Study-level information: T cells, B-cell-depleted T cells, or PBMCs supplied cDNA or gDNA.

Original processing notes: By means of reference gene primer amplification, nucleated cell counts were estimated. This table comes from immunoSEQ multiplex PCR, and its TCRdb copy is limited to in-frame clones, with some not included. The V and J calls and clone size come from that table; D and trimming were worked out from the DNA. The sample carries 150,000 to 200,000 clones, around 86% recorded once. Germline lookup yields CDR1 SEHNR and CDR2 FQNEAQ (reference sequence). The length of the CDR3 is 12 residues. V lost 5 bases and J 7 bases, leaving 12 bases between the germline ends. The sequenced material came from peripheral blood. The V gene is TRBV7-9, the J gene TRBJ2-7; no reliable D call. This clonotype originated in a man between 65 and 80 years old with acute or convalescent COVID-19. For the CDR3, the DNA is TGTGCCAGCAGCCTTAATCCGGGTGAGCAGTACTTC. Translated, it gives CASSLNPGEQYF.